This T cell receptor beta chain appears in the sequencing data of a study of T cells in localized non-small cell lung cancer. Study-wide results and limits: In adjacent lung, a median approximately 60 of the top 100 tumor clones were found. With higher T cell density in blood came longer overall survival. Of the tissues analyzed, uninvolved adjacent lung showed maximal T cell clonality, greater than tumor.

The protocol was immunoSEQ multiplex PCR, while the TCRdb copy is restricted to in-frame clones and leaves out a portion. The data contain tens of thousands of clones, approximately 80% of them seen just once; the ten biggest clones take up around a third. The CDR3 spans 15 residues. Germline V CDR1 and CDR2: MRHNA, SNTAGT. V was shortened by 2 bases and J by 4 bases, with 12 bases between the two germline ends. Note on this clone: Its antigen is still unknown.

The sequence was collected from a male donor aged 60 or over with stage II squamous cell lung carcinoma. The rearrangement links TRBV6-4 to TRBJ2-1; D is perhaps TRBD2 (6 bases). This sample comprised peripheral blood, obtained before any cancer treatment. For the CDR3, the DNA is TGTGCCAGCAGTGACGAGGCGGGATCTTACAATGAGCAGTTCTTC. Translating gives CASSDEAGSYNEQFF.